This TCR beta chain was sequenced during a study of T cells after yellow fever vaccination. Each CDR3 protein is one row after TCRdb ran MiXCR on the 5' RACE reads. There are fewer than 400,000 distinct CDR3 sequences in the sample; around 10% occur only once, and 3.3% lies in the top ten. Germline CDR1 is MNHEY and CDR2 is SVGEGT. V gave up 4 bases and J gave up 3 bases; unmatched junction bases: 6. CDR3 length equals 15 residues. The chain carries TRBV6-2 or TRBV6-3 and TRBJ2-3; 8 nucleotides match TRBD2. The receptor comes from a man in his late teens or twenties who received the YFV17D yellow fever vaccine. The source was CD4+ T cells sorted from PBMCs, collected 45 days after the yellow fever booster vaccination. Written as DNA, the CDR3 is TGTGCCAGCAGTTTCCCGGGACTAGGAACAGATACGCAGTATTTT. Translating it yields CASSFPGLGTDTQYF.